This T cell receptor beta chain stems from a study of human T cells and chemical hapten exposure. TCRdb recomputed calls from the RACE reads with MiXCR, one row per CDR3 protein. The top ten clones hold 1.5% to 1.8% of a sample with 75,000 to 90,000 distinct CDR3 sequences, under 9% of them seen once. Time point of the sample: patch test 1, 2 weeks after DPC sensitization. Stated treatment: therapeutic diphenylcyclopropenone sensitization with weekly scalp DPC. Concerning this clonotype itself: The germline gene is not matched at one end of the junction; a read error may be the cause.

This clonotype was sampled from a woman aged 25 to 39 with alopecia areata. Some clones in this sample may be carry-over from other donors' samples. The source was whole blood, collected in connection with sensitization to the hapten diphenylcyclopropenone (DPC).

Here the CDR3 reads CASTLRGGEYGYTF. CDR3 bases: TGTGCCAGCACCTTACGGGGAGGGGAATATGGCTACACCTTC. The chain has TRBV7-2 and TRBJ1-2; D might be TRBD1 (5 bases). Germline V gene lookup returns CDR1 SGHTA and CDR2 FQGNSA. The CDR3 spans 14 residues. Full variable domain (outside the CDR3, taken from reference TRBV7-2 and TRBJ1-2): GAGVSQSPSNKVTEKGKDVELRCDPISGHTALYWYRQSLGQGLEFLIYFQGNSAPDKSGLPSDRFSAERTGGSVSTLTIQRTQQEDSAVYLCASTLRGGEYGYTFGSGTRLTVV.